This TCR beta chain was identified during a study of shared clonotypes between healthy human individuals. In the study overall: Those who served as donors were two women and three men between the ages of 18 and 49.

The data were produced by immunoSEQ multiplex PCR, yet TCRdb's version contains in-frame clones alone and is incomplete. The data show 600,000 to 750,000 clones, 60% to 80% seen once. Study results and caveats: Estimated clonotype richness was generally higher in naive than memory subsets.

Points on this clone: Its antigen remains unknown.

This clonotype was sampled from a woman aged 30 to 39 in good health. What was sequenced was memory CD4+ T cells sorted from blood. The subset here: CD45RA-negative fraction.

The CDR3 here is CASSSGSLQETQYF. The CDR3 bases are TGTGCCAGCAGCTCAGGGTCCCTCCAAGAGACCCAGTACTTC. The chain uses TRBV7-2 and TRBJ2-5; D possibly corresponds to TRBD1 (5 bases). The CDR3 length is 14 residues. With 4 bases removed from V and 1 base from J, the gap between germline ends came to 10 bases. Germline V CDR1 and CDR2: SGHTA, FQGNSA.